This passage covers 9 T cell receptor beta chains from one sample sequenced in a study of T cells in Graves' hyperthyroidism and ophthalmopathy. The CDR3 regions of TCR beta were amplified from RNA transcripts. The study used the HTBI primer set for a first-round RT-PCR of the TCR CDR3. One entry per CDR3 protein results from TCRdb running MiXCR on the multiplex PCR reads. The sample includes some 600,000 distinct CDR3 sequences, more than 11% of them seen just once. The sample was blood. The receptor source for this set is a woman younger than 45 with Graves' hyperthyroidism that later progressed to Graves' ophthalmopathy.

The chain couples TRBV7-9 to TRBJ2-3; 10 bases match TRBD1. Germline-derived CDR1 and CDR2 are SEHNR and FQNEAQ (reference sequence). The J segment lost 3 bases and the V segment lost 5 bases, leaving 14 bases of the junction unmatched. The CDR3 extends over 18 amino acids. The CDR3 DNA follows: TGTGCCAGCAGCGTCGGGACAGGGGAAGAGGGGAGAACAGATACGCAGTATTTT. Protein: CASSVGTGEEGRTDTQYF.

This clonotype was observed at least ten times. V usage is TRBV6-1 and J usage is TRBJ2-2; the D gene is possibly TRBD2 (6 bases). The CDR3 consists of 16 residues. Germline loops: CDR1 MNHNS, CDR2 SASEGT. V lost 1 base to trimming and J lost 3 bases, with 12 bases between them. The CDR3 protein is CASSEEVAEYTGELFF. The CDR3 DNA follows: TGTGCCAGCAGTGAAGAGGTAGCGGAGTACACCGGGGAGCTGTTTTTT.

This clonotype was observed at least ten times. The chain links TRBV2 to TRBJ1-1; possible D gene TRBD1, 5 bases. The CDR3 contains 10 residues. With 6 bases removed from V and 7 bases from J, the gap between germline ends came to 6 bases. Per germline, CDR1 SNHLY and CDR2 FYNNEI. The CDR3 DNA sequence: TGTGCCAGCAGGGGACTTGAAGCTTTCTTT. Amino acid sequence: CASRGLEAFF.

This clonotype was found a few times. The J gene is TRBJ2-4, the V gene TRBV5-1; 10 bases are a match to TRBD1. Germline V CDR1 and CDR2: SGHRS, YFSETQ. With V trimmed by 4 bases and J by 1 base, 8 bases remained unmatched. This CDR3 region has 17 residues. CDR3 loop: CASSPPGTGDAKNIQYF. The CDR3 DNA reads TGCGCCAGCAGCCCCCCCGGGACAGGGGACGCCAAAAACATTCAGTACTTC.

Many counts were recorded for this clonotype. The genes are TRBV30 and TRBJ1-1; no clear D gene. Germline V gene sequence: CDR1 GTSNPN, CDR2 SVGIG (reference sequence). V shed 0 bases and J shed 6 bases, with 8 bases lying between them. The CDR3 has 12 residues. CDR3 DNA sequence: TGTGCCTGGAGTGTACTGGCTGCTGAAGCTTTCTTT. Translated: CAWSVLAAEAFF.

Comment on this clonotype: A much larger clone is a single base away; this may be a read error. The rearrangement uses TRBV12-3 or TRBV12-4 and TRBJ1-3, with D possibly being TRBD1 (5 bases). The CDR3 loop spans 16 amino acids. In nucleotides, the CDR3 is TGTGCCAGCACCTCTGGAGGACAACTCTCTGGAAAGACCATATATTTT. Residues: CASTSGGQLSGKTIYF.

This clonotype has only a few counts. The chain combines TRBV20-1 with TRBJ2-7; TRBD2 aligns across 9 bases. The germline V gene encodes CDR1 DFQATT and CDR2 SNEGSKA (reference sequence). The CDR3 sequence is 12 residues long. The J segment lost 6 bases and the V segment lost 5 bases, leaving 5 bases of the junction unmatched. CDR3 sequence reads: CSAPRGGTEQYF. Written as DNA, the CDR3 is TGCAGTGCTCCGCGGGGGGGTACCGAGCAGTACTTC.

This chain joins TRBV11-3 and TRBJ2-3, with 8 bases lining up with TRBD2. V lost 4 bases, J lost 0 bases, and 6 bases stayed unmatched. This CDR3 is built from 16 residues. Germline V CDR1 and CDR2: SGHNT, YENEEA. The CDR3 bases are TGTGCCAGCAGCTCATTAGCGGGGATAAGCACAGATACGCAGTATTTT. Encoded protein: CASSSLAGISTDTQYF.

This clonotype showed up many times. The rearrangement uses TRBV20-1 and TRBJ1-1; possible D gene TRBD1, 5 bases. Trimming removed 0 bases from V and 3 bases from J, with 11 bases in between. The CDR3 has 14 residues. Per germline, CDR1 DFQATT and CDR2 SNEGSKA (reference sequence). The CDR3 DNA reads TGCAGTGCTAGAGATGGGGGTCGGGACACTGAAGCTTTCTTT. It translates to CSARDGGRDTEAFF.